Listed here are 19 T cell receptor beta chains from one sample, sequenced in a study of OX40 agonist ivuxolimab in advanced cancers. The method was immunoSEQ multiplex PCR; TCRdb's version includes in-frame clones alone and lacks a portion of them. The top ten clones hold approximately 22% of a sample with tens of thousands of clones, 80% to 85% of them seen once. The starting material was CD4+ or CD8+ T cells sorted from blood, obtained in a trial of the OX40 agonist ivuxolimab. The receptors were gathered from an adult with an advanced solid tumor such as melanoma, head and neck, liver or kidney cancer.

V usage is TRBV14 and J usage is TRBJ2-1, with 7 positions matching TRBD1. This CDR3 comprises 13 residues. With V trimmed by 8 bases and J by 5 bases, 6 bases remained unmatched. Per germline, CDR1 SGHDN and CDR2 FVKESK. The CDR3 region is CASRRQGNNEQFF. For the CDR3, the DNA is TGTGCCAGCCGTCGACAGGGAAACAATGAGCAGTTCTTC.

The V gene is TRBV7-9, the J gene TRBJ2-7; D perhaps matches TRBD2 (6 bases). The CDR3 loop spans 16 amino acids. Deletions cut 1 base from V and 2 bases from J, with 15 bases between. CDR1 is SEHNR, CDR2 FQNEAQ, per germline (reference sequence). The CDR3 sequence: CASSLESGVVAYEQYF. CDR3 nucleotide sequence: TGTGCCAGCAGCTTAGAATCGGGGGTGGTGGCCTACGAGCAGTACTTC.

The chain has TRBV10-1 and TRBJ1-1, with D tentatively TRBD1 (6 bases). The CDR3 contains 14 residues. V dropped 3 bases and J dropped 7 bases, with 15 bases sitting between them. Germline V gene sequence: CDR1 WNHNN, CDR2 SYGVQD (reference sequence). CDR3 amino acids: CASSEEGGTNEAFF. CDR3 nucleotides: TGCGCCAGCAGTGAAGAAGGGGGTACAAATGAAGCTTTCTTT.

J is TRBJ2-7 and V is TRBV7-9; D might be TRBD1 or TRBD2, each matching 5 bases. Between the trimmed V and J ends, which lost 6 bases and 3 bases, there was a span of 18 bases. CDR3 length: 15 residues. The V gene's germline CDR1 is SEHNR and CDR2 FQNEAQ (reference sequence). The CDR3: CASRALRDGGYEQYF. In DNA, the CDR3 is TGTGCCAGCAGGGCGCTGAGGGACGGCGGCTACGAGCAGTACTTC.

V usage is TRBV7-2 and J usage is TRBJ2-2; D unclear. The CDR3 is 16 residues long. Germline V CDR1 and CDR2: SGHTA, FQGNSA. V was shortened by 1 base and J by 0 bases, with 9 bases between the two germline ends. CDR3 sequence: CASSLEGRSNTGELFF. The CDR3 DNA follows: TGTGCCAGCAGCTTAGAAGGCAGGTCGAACACCGGGGAGCTGTTTTTT.

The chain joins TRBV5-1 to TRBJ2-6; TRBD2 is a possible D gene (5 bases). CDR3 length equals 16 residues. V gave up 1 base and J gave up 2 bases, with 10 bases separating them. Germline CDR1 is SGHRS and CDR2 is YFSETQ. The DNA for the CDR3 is TGCGCCAGCAGCTTGCATCCCGGGGCTGGGGCCAACGTCCTGACTTTC. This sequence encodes CASSLHPGAGANVLTF.

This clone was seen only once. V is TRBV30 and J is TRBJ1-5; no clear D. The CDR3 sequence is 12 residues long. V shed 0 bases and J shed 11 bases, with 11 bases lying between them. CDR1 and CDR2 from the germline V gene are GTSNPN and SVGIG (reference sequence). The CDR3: CAWSVKGSAQHF. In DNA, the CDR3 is TGTGCCTGGAGTGTAAAGGGATCGGCCCAGCATTTT.

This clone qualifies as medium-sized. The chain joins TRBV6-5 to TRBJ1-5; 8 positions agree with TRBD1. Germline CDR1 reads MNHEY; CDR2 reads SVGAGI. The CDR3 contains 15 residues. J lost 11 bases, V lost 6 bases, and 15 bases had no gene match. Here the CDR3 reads CASRPDRVTTHAQHF. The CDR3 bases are TGTGCCAGCAGACCGGACAGGGTGACGACTCATGCCCAGCATTTT.

CDR3 protein: CASSAQGNTEAFF. The CDR3 coding sequence is TGCGCCAGCAGCGCACAGGGGAACACTGAAGCTTTCTTT. J is TRBJ1-1 and V is TRBV5-1; weak D call: TRBD1 (6 bases). Germline values: CDR1 SGHRS, CDR2 YFSETQ. Deletions cut 4 bases from V and 1 base from J, with 8 bases between. The CDR3 is 13 amino acids.

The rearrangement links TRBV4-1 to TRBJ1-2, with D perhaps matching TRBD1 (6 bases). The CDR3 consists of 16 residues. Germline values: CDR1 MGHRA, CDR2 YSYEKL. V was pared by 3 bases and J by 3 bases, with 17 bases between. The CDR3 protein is CASSQDFGQRDYGYTF. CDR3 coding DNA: TGCGCCAGCAGCCAGGATTTCGGACAGCGTGACTATGGCTACACCTTC.

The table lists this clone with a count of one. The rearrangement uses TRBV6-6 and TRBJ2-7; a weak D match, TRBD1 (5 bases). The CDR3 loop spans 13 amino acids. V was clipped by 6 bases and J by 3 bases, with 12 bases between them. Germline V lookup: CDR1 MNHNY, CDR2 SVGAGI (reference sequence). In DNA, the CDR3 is TGTGCCAGCAGGAACGGACACCTCTACGAGCAGTACTTC. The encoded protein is CASRNGHLYEQYF.

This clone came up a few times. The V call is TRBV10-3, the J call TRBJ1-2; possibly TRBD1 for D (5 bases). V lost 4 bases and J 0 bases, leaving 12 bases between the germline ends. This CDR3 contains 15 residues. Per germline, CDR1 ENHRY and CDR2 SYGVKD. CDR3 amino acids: CAISVARESNYGYTF. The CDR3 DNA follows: TGTGCCATCAGTGTGGCCAGGGAGTCTAACTATGGCTACACCTTC.

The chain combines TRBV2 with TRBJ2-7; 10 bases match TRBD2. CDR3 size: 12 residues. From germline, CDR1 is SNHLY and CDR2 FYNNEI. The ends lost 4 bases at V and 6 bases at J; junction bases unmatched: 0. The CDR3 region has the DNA TGTGCCAGCAGTGGACTAGCGGGCGAGCAGTACTTC. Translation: CASSGLAGEQYF.

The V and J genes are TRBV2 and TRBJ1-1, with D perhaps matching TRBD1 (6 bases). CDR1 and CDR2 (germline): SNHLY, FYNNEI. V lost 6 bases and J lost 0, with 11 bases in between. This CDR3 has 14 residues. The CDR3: CASRGAHLNTEAFF. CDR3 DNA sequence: TGTGCCAGCAGGGGGGCGCACCTGAACACTGAAGCTTTCTTT.

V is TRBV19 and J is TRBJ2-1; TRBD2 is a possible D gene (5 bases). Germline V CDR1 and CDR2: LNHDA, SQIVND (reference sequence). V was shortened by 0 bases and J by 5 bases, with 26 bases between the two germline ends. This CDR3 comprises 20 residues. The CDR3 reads CASSIDPLPEERAENNEQFF. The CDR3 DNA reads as TGTGCCAGTAGTATAGATCCCCTCCCGGAGGAGCGAGCGGAGAACAATGAGCAGTTCTTC.

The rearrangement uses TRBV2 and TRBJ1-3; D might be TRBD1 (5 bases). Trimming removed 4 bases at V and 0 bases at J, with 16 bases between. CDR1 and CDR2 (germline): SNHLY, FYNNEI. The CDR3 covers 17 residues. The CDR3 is CASSVSGQGSSGNTIYF. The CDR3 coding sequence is TGTGCCAGCAGTGTCTCCGGTCAGGGCAGCTCTGGAAACACCATATATTTT.

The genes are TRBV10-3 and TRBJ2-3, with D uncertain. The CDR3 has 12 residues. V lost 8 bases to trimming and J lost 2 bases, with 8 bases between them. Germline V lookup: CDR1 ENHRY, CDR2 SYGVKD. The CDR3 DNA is TGTGCCATCTCTTGGTCCACAGATACGCAGTATTTT. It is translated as CAISWSTDTQYF.

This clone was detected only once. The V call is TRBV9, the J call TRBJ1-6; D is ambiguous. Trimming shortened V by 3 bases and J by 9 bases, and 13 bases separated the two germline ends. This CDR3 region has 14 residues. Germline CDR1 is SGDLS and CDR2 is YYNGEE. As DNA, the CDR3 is TGTGCCAGCAGCGGGCCTTCGAATGGTTCACCCCTCCACTTT. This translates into CASSGPSNGSPLHF.

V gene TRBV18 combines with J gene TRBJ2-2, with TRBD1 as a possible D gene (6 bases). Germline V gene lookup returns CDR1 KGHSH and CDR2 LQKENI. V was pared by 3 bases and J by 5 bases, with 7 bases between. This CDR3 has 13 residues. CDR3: CASSPGQTGELFF. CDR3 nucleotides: TGTGCCAGCTCACCCGGACAGACCGGGGAGCTGTTTTTT. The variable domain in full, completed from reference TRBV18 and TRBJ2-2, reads NAGVMQNPRHLVRRRGQEARLRCSPMKGHSHVYWYRQLPEEGLKFMVYLQKENIIDESGMPKERFSAEFPKEGPSILRIQQVVRGDSAAYFCASSPGQTGELFFGEGSRLTVL.